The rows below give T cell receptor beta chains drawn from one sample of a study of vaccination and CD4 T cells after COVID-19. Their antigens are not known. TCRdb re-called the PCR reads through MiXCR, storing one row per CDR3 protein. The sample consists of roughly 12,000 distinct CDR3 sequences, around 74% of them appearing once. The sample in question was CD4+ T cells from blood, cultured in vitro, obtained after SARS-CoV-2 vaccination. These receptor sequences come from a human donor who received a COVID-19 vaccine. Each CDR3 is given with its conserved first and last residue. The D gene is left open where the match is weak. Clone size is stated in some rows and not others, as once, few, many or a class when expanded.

CDR3nt: TGTGCCAGCAGCTTAACACAGACCAATCAGCCCCAGCATTTT; CDR3aa: CASSLTQTNQPQHF; v_gene: TRBV7-2; j_gene: TRBJ1-5; d_gene: -; abundance: once
CDR3nt: TGTGCCAGCAGCTTTATCAGCGGGGGGGACACAGATACGCAGTATTTT; CDR3aa: CASSFISGGDTDTQYF; v_gene: TRBV5-4; j_gene: TRBJ2-3; d_gene: TRBD2; abundance: -
CDR3nt: TGTGCCAGTAGTGCCCTTCTGGACAGGGGGGATCTTAGCACTGAAGCTTTCTTT; CDR3aa: CASSALLDRGDLSTEAFF; v_gene: TRBV19; j_gene: TRBJ1-1; d_gene: TRBD1; abundance: -
CDR3nt: TGTGCCAGCAGTTTAACCGGGTTAGACACTGAAGCTTTCTTT; CDR3aa: CASSLTGLDTEAFF; v_gene: TRBV12-3/TRBV12-4; j_gene: TRBJ1-1; d_gene: -; abundance: -
CDR3nt: TGCAGTGCTAACAAGAGGGAAGGCCAGCCCCAGCATTTT; CDR3aa: CSANKREGQPQHF; v_gene: TRBV20-1; j_gene: TRBJ1-5; d_gene: -; abundance: medium-sized
CDR3nt: TGTGCCAGCCTGAAGGGGAGGTCGAGCTCCTACGAGCAGTACTTC; CDR3aa: CASLKGRSSSYEQYF; v_gene: TRBV6-2/TRBV6-3; j_gene: TRBJ2-7; d_gene: -; abundance: -
CDR3nt: TGTGCCACCAGGGGCCCCGGGGAGCTGTTTTTT; CDR3aa: CATRGPGELFF; v_gene: TRBV24-1; j_gene: TRBJ2-2; d_gene: -; abundance: -
CDR3nt: TGTGCCATCAGTGAGCATCTGGCGGGGGGCTACACAGATACGCAGTATTTT; CDR3aa: CAISEHLAGGYTDTQYF; v_gene: TRBV10-3; j_gene: TRBJ2-3; d_gene: TRBD2; abundance: -
CDR3nt: TGCGCCAGCAGCCAAGGCCGTCTCGTAGCGGGGGGCACAGATACGCAGTATTTT; CDR3aa: CASSQGRLVAGGTDTQYF; v_gene: TRBV4-1; j_gene: TRBJ2-3; d_gene: TRBD2; abundance: -
CDR3nt: TGTGCCAGCAGCGCGACAGGACAGGGTACCTCTGGAAACACCATATATTTT; CDR3aa: CASSATGQGTSGNTIYF; v_gene: TRBV7-3; j_gene: TRBJ1-3; d_gene: TRBD1; abundance: once
CDR3nt: TGTGCCAGCAGTTACTCCGGGAAAGCCTACTATGGCTACACCTTC; CDR3aa: CASSYSGKAYYGYTF; v_gene: TRBV6-5; j_gene: TRBJ1-2; d_gene: -; abundance: -
CDR3nt: TGTGCCAGCAGTTTGTTTAGCTCCTATAATTCACCCCTCCACTTT; CDR3aa: CASSLFSSYNSPLHF; v_gene: TRBV27; j_gene: TRBJ1-6; d_gene: -; abundance: -
CDR3nt: TGTGCCAGCAGTGGAGGGTATGGCTACACCTTC; CDR3aa: CASSGGYGYTF; v_gene: TRBV25-1; j_gene: TRBJ1-2; d_gene: -; abundance: -
CDR3nt: TGTGCCAGCAGTGAACAGCGGGGGATCAACAATGAGCAGTTCTTC; CDR3aa: CASSEQRGINNEQFF; v_gene: TRBV2; j_gene: TRBJ2-1; d_gene: TRBD2; abundance: -
CDR3nt: TGCAGTGCTAGAGATCCGTCAGCGGGGGGCCTATACCAAGAGACCCAGTACTTC; CDR3aa: CSARDPSAGGLYQETQYF; v_gene: TRBV20-1; j_gene: TRBJ2-5; d_gene: TRBD2; abundance: -
CDR3nt: TGCAGTGCTAGAGATGGGGCCCGGGACACGGCGGGCTATGGCTACACCTTC; CDR3aa: CSARDGARDTAGYGYTF; v_gene: TRBV20-1; j_gene: TRBJ1-2; d_gene: -; abundance: large
CDR3nt: TGTGCCACCAGCAGCCGTTACACCGGGGAGCTGTTTTTT; CDR3aa: CATSSRYTGELFF; v_gene: TRBV15; j_gene: TRBJ2-2; d_gene: -; abundance: -
CDR3nt: TGTGCCAGCAGCTTAACGTCGGGGGGGCGAGTCGATACGCAGTATTTT; CDR3aa: CASSLTSGGRVDTQYF; v_gene: TRBV7-3; j_gene: TRBJ2-3; d_gene: TRBD2; abundance: few
CDR3nt: TGTGCCAGTAGTTTACAGGGGTATAGCAATCAGCCCCAGCATTTT; CDR3aa: CASSLQGYSNQPQHF; v_gene: TRBV19; j_gene: TRBJ1-5; d_gene: TRBD1; abundance: -
CDR3nt: TGTGCCAGCAGTTACGGTATGGGAGATACGCAGTATTTT; CDR3aa: CASSYGMGDTQYF; v_gene: TRBV2; j_gene: TRBJ2-3; d_gene: -; abundance: -
CDR3nt: TGTGCCAGCAGCTTAGTATGGGACCGAAGCTCTGGAAACACCATATATTTT; CDR3aa: CASSLVWDRSSGNTIYF; v_gene: TRBV7-4; j_gene: TRBJ1-3; d_gene: -; abundance: -
CDR3nt: TGTGCCTGGAGTGTAAGGTGGGTCAGGAGCGCGGCTGAAGCTTTCTTT; CDR3aa: CAWSVRWVRSAAEAFF; v_gene: TRBV30; j_gene: TRBJ1-1; d_gene: -; abundance: -
CDR3nt: TGTGCCACCAGCCGCAACAGACAGGGGCCGGTGGGTCGGGAGCAGTACTTC; CDR3aa: CATSRNRQGPVGREQYF; v_gene: TRBV15; j_gene: TRBJ2-7; d_gene: TRBD1; abundance: -
CDR3nt: TGCAGTGCCCAACTAGCGGGGGGCCCTGGCTCCTACGAGCAGTACTTC; CDR3aa: CSAQLAGGPGSYEQYF; v_gene: TRBV20-1; j_gene: TRBJ2-7; d_gene: TRBD2; abundance: -